Listed here are 8 T cell receptor beta chains from one sample, sequenced in a study of T-cell reconstitution after alpha-beta-depleted transplantation in children. As it was prepared, the TCRbeta library received unique molecular identifiers. TCRdb processed the PCR reads anew with MiXCR; each CDR3 protein has one entry. The sample gives nearly 550,000 distinct CDR3 sequences, 15% to 20% of which show up once; around 3.3% is in the top ten. The specimen was PBMCs from the stem cell graft donor, collected from the stem cell graft. The receptors were gathered from a human donor who donated a stem cell graft to a child with acute lymphoblastic leukemia.

In nucleotides, the CDR3 is TGTGCCAGCAGAGCTAGCGGGAGAATGAAAAACGAGCAGTACTTC. Amino acids: CASRASGRMKNEQYF. The J gene is TRBJ2-7, the V gene TRBV6-1; 10 bases line up with TRBD2. CDR1 MNHNS and CDR2 SASEGT come from the germline V gene. Losses at the gene ends were 6 bases for V and 5 bases for J; bases not matched to a gene: 10. CDR3 size: 15 residues.

This chain joins TRBV3-1 and TRBJ2-7; D perhaps matches TRBD1 (5 bases). This CDR3 is built from 14 residues. V lost 3 bases and J 1 base, leaving 10 bases between the germline ends. Germline V gene sequence: CDR1 LGHDT, CDR2 YNNKEL (reference sequence). CDR3 DNA: TGTGCCAGCAGCCAGTTCCAGGGATCCTACGAGCAGTACTTC. This encodes CASSQFQGSYEQYF.

This chain joins TRBV12-3 or TRBV12-4 and TRBJ2-1; TRBD2 matches 10 bases. With V trimmed by 7 bases and J by 4 bases, 4 bases remained unmatched. The CDR3 spans 14 residues. CDR3 sequence reads: CASIWTSGYNEQFF. In nucleotides, the CDR3 is TGTGCCAGCATTTGGACTAGCGGTTACAATGAGCAGTTCTTC.

This clonotype has only a few counts. This chain links TRBV4-1 with TRBJ2-5; unclear D gene. Germline CDR1 reads MGHRA; CDR2 reads YSYEKL. V was shortened by 0 bases and J by 10 bases, with 6 bases between the two germline ends. The CDR3 runs to 11 residues. The CDR3 sequence: CASSQETLQYF. The CDR3 DNA reads TGCGCCAGCAGCCAAGAAACGCTCCAGTACTTC.

This clonotype appeared a few times. J is TRBJ2-5 and V is TRBV20-1; no clear D gene. CDR1 DFQATT and CDR2 SNEGSKA come from the germline V gene (reference sequence). The CDR3 sequence is 12 residues long. Trimming removed 5 bases at V and 2 bases at J, with 9 bases between. Written as DNA, the CDR3 is TGCAGTGCTGGGCCTCGTCAAGAGACCCAGTACTTC. Its protein product is CSAGPRQETQYF.

This clonotype was observed a few times. The chain employs TRBV12-5 and TRBJ2-7, with D unresolved. V was pared by 0 bases and J by 7 bases, with 10 bases between. The germline CDR1 and CDR2 sequences are LGHNT and FRNRAP. The CDR3 runs 13 residues. The CDR3 sequence is CASGLVSLEEQYF. CDR3 DNA: TGTGCTAGTGGTTTGGTAAGTCTTGAAGAGCAGTACTTC.

This clonotype was seen only a few times. V and J are TRBV7-9 and TRBJ1-4; D call uncertain. The CDR3 sequence is 13 residues long. Trimming pared 2 bases from V and 4 bases from J, leaving 5 bases between. Germline CDR1 is SEHNR and CDR2 is FQNEAQ (reference sequence). The CDR3 sequence is CASSLPVNEKLFF. For the CDR3, the DNA is TGTGCCAGCAGCTTACCAGTTAATGAAAAACTGTTTTTT.

This clonotype was observed a few times. The chain employs TRBV24-1 and TRBJ2-3, with D unresolved. Trimming took 10 bases from V and 8 from J, leaving 21 bases between them. This CDR3 is 14 amino acids long. In germline, CDR1 is KGHDR, CDR2 SFDVKD. CDR3 loop: CATTSDPNEATQYF. CDR3 bases: TGTGCCACGACCTCCGACCCGAACGAGGCTACGCAGTATTTT.